This section outlines one T cell receptor beta chain sequence together with its context. Its specific antigen is unknown. The conserved final phenylalanine or tryptophan is absent from the CDR3, which likely points to a read error. The DNA is left out, because the CDR3 cannot be placed on it with certainty; the CDR3 is given as TCRdb lists it. Ophthalmopathy patients were characterized by moderately to severely active disease, a Clinical Activity Score of at least 3, a NOSPECS grade of at least 4, and a disease duration under 3 months. Patients with other autoimmune diseases, uncontrolled infections, pregnancy or lactation were excluded from the study. Clinical symptoms, serum thyroxine, TRAb, thyroid ultrasound and orbital computed tomography were used for diagnosis. Ficoll-Paque density gradient centrifugation was used to isolate PBMCs from about 9.4 ml of fresh peripheral blood. Trizol reagent was used to extract the total RNA, and its quality was then checked on an Agilent 2100 Bioanalyzer.

This record comes from a study of Graves' ophthalmopathy and Graves' hyperthyroidism (dated by TCRdb to the late 2010s). About the investigation overall: Peripheral blood samples were taken at the time of initial diagnosis, before any treatment was given. TCR beta repertoire signatures were used to distinguish Graves' ophthalmopathy from Graves' hyperthyroidism and to predict progression to ophthalmopathy. In total, around 130 blood samples were TCR-sequenced: 43 ophthalmopathy, over 70 hyperthyroidism and some 17 hyperthyroidism-to-ophthalmopathy patients. A discovery set of about 99 patients (43 ophthalmopathy, 57 stable hyperthyroidism) was enrolled to explore V-J signatures distinguishing ophthalmopathy from hyperthyroidism. An independent validation cohort was composed of fewer than 20 hyperthyroidism patients and around 16 patients who later progressed from hyperthyroidism to ophthalmopathy. T-cell repertoires of thyroid tissue and blood were compared in several hyperthyroidism patients. Following sampling, methimazole starting at 30 mg daily was administered to hyperthyroidism patients, and high-dose intravenous methylprednisolone was administered to ophthalmopathy patients.

General conclusions and limits of the study: No statistical method was used to set the sample size in advance, and the investigators knew which group each participant was assigned to. In validation, the model predicted ophthalmopathy progression with about 70% sensitivity and 72% to 80% specificity; fewer than 15 predicted patients were CT-confirmed with GO in a median of approximately six months. The 13-signature model separated ophthalmopathy from stable hyperthyroidism with about 86% sensitivity and just under 84% specificity in cross-validation, and 80%/75% in the test set. Among expanded thyroid clonotypes with frequency above 0.001, most also showed up in blood, which suggests that blood repertoires may reflect the thyroid immune response.

TCR beta CDR3 regions were amplified from RNA transcripts for repertoire sequencing. A first-round RT-PCR used HTBI primers with the Qiagen OneStep RT-PCR kit, followed by a second-round multiplex PCR, size selection and purification. Libraries were sequenced paired-end with 100 bp reads on an Illumina HiSeq2000. Processing in the source paper ran as follows. SOAPnuke was used to process the reads, throwing out any read that had adapters, had uncalled bases, had a mean Phred below 15, or lacked an exact constant-primer or identifier match. COPE v1.2.5 was used to merge the high-quality paired reads. Each unique nucleotide sequence was defined as a clonotype, and clonotypes were aligned to IMGT TRB V, D and J references with MiTCR v1.1. Only V-J combinations with frequency above 0.0001 were analysed, covering 99.2% of repertoires. For each V-J combination, a TCR clonal expansion and chaos score was defined as the ratio of F50 clonal expansion to chaos observed in the TCRdist matrix. Welch's t-statistics and random forest were used to reduce the features to about a dozen V-J combinations, which were then used as input to a naive Bayes classifier. The similarity between thyroid and blood repertoires was quantified using the Morisita-Horn index. TCRdb trimmed public reads at Q25 via fastp, called clones via MiXCR and kept in-frame beta chains. Rows are combined by CDR3 protein, so each entry shows the most common genes and DNA. Here the V and J calls rest on TCRdb's processing, not on the authors' analysis. For this sample the table gives about 740,000 distinct CDR3 sequences, of which 40% were detected only once. The ten largest make up around 40% of the sample.

Source material: peripheral blood. This sequence originates from an adult man with Graves' ophthalmopathy.

CDR3 region: CASSRGQEH. The chain was built from TRBV7-2 and TRBJ1-4; TRBD1 is taken as the D call from the table, unchecked against the DNA. The CDR3 is 9 amino acids long, termini counted. Looking up the germline V gene yields CDR1 SGHTA and CDR2 FQGNSA.